The T cell receptor (beta chain) described here comes from a study of technical replicates of blood from a handful of donors. The protocol was immunoSEQ multiplex PCR, while the TCRdb copy is restricted to in-frame clones and leaves out a portion. The sample includes tens of thousands of clones, around 94% of them seen just once. V lost 4 bases, J lost 1 base, and 3 bases stayed unmatched. The CDR3 totals 14 residues. The germline gives CDR1 KGHSY, CDR2 FQNENV. The V call is TRBV16, the J call TRBJ2-5; 7 nucleotides match TRBD1. The sample taken for sequencing was T cells isolated from PBMCs. The sequence was obtained from a human donor in good health. CDR3 loop: CASSRGQAQETQYF. The CDR3 region has the DNA TGTGCCAGCAGCCGTGGACAGGCCCAAGAGACCCAGTACTTC.